This T cell receptor (beta chain) was obtained from a study of cytomegalovirus exposure and HLA in healthy donors. Regarding the study as a whole: For TCR beta chains, V- and J-gene trimming was later linked to a missense DCLRE1C variant.

60 Vbeta and 13 Jbeta primers were used in PCR. The method was immunoSEQ multiplex PCR; TCRdb's version includes in-frame clones alone and lacks a portion of them. Altogether approximately 170,000 clones are present, roughly 85% being singletons, with the ten largest covering 1%. Healthy individuals who donated bone marrow served as the donors. For this clone: The antigen is unknown.

This receptor was taken from a boy aged 2-9 years in good health and CMV-seronegative. Sequenced sample: PBMCs.

The CDR3 protein is CATRFITGELFF. Here the CDR3 DNA reads TGTGCCACCCGGTTTATCACCGGGGAGCTGTTTTTT. The J gene is TRBJ2-2, the V gene TRBV27; D remains unclear. The CDR3 is 12 amino acids. Between the trimmed V and J ends, which lost 10 bases and 4 bases, there was a span of 10 bases. Germline V gene data show CDR1 as MNHEY and CDR2 as SMNVEV (reference sequence).